The present T cell receptor beta chain was sequenced within a study of T-cell reconstitution after alpha-beta-depleted transplantation in children. A library of TCRbeta sequences, prepared with unique molecular identifiers, was generated. Each CDR3 protein gets one entry after TCRdb re-called the PCR reads with MiXCR. The data show about 830,000 distinct CDR3 sequences, 15% to 20% seen once. General study points: T-cell counts and diversity at one year post-transplant came mainly from newly produced T cells.

To note about this clonotype: Its matching antigen is unknown.

The sequencing here drew on PBMCs, mostly from graft donor cells, taken 360 days after TCRalphabeta/CD19-depleted stem cell transplant. This TCR was sampled from a male patient between 5 and 17 years old who had a stem cell transplant for acute lymphoblastic leukemia, so the T cells may come from the graft donor.

CDR3 sequence reads: CASSLITGVNRETQYF. In nucleotides, the CDR3 is TGCGCCAGCAGCTTGATAACCGGGGTGAATAGGGAGACCCAGTACTTC. The chain recombines TRBV5-1 with TRBJ2-5, with D possibly being TRBD2 (5 bases). Germline CDR1 reads SGHRS; CDR2 reads YFSETQ. The CDR3 spans 16 residues. Deletions cut 1 base from V and 5 bases from J, with 18 bases between.